This entry features one T cell receptor (beta chain) sequence. No antigen is known for it. Assay: immunoSEQ multiplex PCR; the TCRdb copy retains only in-frame clones and omits some. The sample yields some 52,000 clones, approximately 92% seen once. The sample originates from a study of OX40 agonist ivuxolimab in advanced cancers. Notes on the study in general: CD4+ and CD8+ blood T cells expanded clonally by week 6 at 0.1 to 3.0 mg/kg.

This CDR3 has 16 residues. The V gene's germline CDR1 is MDHEN and CDR2 SYDVKM. V lost 6 bases and J 0 bases, leaving 17 bases between the germline ends. The chain joins TRBV28 to TRBJ1-1; no clear D. The sample consisted of CD4+ or CD8+ T cells sorted from blood, taken in a trial of the OX40 agonist ivuxolimab. The sequence derives from an adult with an advanced solid tumor such as melanoma, head and neck, liver or kidney cancer. As DNA, the CDR3 is TGTGCCAGCAGAAGTCCCTTCAGTGAGATGAACACTGAAGCTTTCTTT. The encoded protein is CASRSPFSEMNTEAFF.